The clone carrying this TCR beta chain was counted a single time. The junction had 10 bases not matched to a gene; V was cut back by 5 bases and J by 0 bases. The germline gives CDR1 MGHRA, CDR2 YSYEKL. The CDR3 is 17 amino acids. The data belong to a study of blood T cell repertoires in COVID-19. About the study: COVID-19 samples collected from the United States, Italy and Spain covered acute and convalescent phases.

Original processing notes: Amplified reference gene primers provided the basis for estimating nucleated cell counts. Sequencing was performed with immunoSEQ multiplex PCR; in TCRdb, only in-frame clones are kept and a portion is missing. V and J calls and clone size are given by that table; D and trimming were obtained from the DNA. This table holds some 250,000 clones, approximately 90% found once. The V call is TRBV4-1, the J call TRBJ2-1; the match to TRBD2 covers 7 bases. This sequence originates from a woman aged 40 to 55 who had recovered from COVID-19. The specimen was peripheral blood. The CDR3 DNA sequence: TGCGCCAGCAGCAACCAGCCCCTAGCGGCCTCCTACAATGAGCAGTTCTTC. It specifies CASSNQPLAASYNEQFF.